The entry below gives a single TCR beta chain sequence along with its context. No antigen is known for it. A much bigger clone sits one base away, suggesting this may be a read error. The template was RNA from unsorted bulk tissue. The entry originates in a study of tumor and adjacent non-tumor tissue in lung cancer. Whole-study context: The cohort had under 15 adenocarcinoma, a couple of squamous cell and 1 small cell patients.

Overall study findings and caveats: Tumor TCR diversity, when higher, was linked to shorter survival. Normal lung showed higher cumulative top 100 clone frequency than tumor.

CDR3 length: 19 amino acids. CDR1 and CDR2 from the germline V gene are DFQATT and SNEGSKA (reference sequence). TCRbeta libraries were built with three rounds of nested PCR, modified from ARM-PCR. TCRdb reprocessed the multiplex PCR reads via MiXCR and lists one record per CDR3 protein. Of fewer than 150,000 distinct CDR3 sequences in the sample, about 71% were seen once. The chain joins TRBV20-1 to TRBJ2-1; 11 bases map to TRBD2. This receptor was identified in a man aged 55-75 years with small cell lung cancer. The sequenced sample was lung tumor tissue. The CDR3 DNA is TGCAGTGCTAGACCCTCGGGGGCTAGCGGGAGGAACCTCTACAATGAGCAGCTCTTC. This translates into CSARPSGASGRNLYNEQLF.